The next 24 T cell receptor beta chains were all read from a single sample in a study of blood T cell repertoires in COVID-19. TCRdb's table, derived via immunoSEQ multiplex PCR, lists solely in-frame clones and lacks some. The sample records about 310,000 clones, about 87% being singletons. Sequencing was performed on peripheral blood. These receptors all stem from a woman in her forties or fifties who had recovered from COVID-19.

The CDR3 protein is CASNQGSYNEQFF. As DNA, the CDR3 is TGTGCCAGCAATCAGGGCTCCTACAATGAGCAGTTCTTC. V usage is TRBV2 and J usage is TRBJ2-1; possible D gene TRBD1, 5 bases. With 7 bases removed from V and 0 bases from J, the gap between germline ends came to 7 bases. This CDR3 comprises 13 residues. Germline V gene sequence: CDR1 SNHLY, CDR2 FYNNEI.

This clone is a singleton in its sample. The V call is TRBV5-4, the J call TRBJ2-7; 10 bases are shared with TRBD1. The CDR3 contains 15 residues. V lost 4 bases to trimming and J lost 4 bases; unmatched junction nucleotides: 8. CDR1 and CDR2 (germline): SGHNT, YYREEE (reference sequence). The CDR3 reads CASSKGQGSGYEQYF. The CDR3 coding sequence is TGTGCCAGCAGCAAGGGACAGGGGTCTGGATACGAGCAGTACTTC. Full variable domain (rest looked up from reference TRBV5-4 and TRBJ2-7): ETGVTQSPTHLIKTRGQQVTLRCSSQSGHNTVSWYQQALGQGPQFIFQYYREEENGRGNFPPRFSGLQFPNYSSELNVNALELDDSALYLCASSKGQGSGYEQYFGPGTRLTVT.

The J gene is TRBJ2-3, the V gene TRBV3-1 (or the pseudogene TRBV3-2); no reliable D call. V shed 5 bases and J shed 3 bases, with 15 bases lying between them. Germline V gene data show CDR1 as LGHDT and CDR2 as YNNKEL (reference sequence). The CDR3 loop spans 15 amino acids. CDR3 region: CASSSSSSGTDTQYF. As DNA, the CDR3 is TGTGCCAGCAGCTCGTCAAGTTCAGGTACAGATACGCAGTATTTT.

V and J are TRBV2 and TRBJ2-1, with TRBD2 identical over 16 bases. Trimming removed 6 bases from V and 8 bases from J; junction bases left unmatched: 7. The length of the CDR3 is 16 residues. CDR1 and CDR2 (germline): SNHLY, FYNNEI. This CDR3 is CASRSGTSGRAHEQFF. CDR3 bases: TGTGCCAGCAGATCCGGGACTAGCGGGAGGGCACATGAGCAGTTCTTC. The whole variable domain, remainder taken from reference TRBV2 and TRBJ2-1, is EPEVTQTPSHQVTQMGQEVILRCVPISNHLYFYWYRQILGQKVEFLVSFYNNEISEKSEIFDDQFSVERPDGSNFTLKIRSTKLEDSAMYFCASRSGTSGRAHEQFFGPGTRLTVL.

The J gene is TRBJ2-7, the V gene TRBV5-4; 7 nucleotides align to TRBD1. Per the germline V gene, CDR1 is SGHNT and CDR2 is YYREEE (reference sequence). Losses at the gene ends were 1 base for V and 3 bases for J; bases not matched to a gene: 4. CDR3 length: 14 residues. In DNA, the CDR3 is TGTGCCAGCAGCTTGTTAGGGACAGTCTACGAGCAGTACTTC. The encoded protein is CASSLLGTVYEQYF.

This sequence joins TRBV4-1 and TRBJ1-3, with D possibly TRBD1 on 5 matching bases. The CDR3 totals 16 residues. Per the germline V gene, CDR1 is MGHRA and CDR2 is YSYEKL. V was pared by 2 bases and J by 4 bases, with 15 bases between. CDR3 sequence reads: CASSQTTGTSGNTIYF. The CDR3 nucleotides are TGCGCCAGCAGCCAAACAACAGGCACTTCAGGAAACACCATATATTTT.

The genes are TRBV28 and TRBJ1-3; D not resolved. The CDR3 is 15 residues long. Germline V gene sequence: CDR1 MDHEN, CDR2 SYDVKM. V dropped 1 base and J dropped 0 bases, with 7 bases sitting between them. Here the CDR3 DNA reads TGTGCCAGCAGTTTATACCCAGTCTCTGGAAACACCATATATTTT. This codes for CASSLYPVSGNTIYF.

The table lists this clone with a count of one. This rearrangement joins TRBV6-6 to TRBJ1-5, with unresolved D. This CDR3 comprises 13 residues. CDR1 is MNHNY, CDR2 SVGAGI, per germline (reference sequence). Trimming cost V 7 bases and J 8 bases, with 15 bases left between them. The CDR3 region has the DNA TGTGCCAGCACCGACGGGGTTGTAGAGCCCCAGCATTTT. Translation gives CASTDGVVEPQHF.

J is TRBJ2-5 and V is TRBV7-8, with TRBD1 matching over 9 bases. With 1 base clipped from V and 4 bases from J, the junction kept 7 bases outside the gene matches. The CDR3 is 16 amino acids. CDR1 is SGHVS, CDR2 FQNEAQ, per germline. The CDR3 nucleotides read TGTGCCAGCAGCTTAGTTAGGTGGGACAGGGCAGAGACCCAGTACTTC. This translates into CASSLVRWDRAETQYF.

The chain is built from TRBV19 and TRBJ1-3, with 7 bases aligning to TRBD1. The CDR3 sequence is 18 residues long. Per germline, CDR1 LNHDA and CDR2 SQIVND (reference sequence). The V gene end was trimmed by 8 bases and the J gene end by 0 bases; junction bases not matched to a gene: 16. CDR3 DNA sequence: TGTGCCAGTTGGGGTGGACAGGCACAAATACACTCTGGAAACACCATATATTTT. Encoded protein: CASWGGQAQIHSGNTIYF.

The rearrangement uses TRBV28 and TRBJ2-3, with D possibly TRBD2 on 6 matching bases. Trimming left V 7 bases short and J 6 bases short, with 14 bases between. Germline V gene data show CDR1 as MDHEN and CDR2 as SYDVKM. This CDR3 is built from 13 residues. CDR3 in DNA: TGTGCCAGCAACCTATTTGGGGGGGATACGCAGTATTTT. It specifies CASNLFGGDTQYF. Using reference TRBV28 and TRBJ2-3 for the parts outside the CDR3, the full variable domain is DVKVTQSSRYLVKRTGEKVFLECVQDMDHENMFWYRQDPGLGLRLIYFSYDVKMKEKGDIPEGYSVSREKKERFSLILESASTNQTSMYLCASNLFGGDTQYFGPGTRLTVL.

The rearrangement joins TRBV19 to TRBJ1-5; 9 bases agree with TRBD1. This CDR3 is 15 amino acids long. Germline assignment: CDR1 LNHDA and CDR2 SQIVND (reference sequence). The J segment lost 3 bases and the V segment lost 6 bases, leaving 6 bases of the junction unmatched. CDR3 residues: CASSRDRESNQPQHF. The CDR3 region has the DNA TGTGCCAGTAGCAGGGACAGGGAATCCAATCAGCCCCAGCATTTT.

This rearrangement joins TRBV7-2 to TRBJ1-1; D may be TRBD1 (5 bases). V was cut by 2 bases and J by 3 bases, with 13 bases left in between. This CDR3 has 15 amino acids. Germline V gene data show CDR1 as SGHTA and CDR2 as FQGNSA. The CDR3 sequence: CASSLQATDHTEAFF. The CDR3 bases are TGTGCCAGCAGCTTACAAGCGACAGACCACACTGAAGCTTTCTTT.

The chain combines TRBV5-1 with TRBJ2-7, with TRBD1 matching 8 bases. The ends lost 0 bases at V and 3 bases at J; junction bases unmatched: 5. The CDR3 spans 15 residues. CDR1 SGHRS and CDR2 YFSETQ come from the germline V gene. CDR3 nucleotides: TGCGCCAGCAGCTTGGCCGGGACAGGAAACTACGAGCAGTACTTC. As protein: CASSLAGTGNYEQYF.

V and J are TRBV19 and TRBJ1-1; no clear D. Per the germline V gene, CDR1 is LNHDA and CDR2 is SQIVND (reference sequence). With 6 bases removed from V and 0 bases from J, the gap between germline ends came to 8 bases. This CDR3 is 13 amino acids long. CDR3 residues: CASRVGVNTEAFF. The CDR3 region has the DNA TGTGCCAGTAGAGTAGGAGTGAACACTGAAGCTTTCTTT. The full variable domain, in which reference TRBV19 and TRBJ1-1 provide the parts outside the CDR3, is DGGITQSPKYLFRKEGQNVTLSCEQNLNHDAMYWYRQDPGQGLRLIYYSQIVNDFQKGDIAEGYSVSREKKESFPLTVTSAQKNPTAFYLCASRVGVNTEAFFGQGTRLTVV.

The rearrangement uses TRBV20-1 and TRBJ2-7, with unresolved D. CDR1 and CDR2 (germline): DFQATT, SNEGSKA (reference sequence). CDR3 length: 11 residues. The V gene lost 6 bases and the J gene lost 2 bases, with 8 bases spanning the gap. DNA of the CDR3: TGCAGTGCCTACCTAACCTACGAGCAGTACTTC. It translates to CSAYLTYEQYF.

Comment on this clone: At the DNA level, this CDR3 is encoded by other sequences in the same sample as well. CDR3 DNA sequence: TGCGCCAGCAGCCAAGATCGCGGTGCCGGGGAGCTGTTTTTT. Protein: CASSQDRGAGELFF. The genes are TRBV4-3 and TRBJ2-2; D is ambiguous. V was clipped by 0 bases and J by 6 bases, with 8 bases between them. Germline V gives CDR1 LGHNA, CDR2 YSLEER. There are 14 residues in the CDR3.

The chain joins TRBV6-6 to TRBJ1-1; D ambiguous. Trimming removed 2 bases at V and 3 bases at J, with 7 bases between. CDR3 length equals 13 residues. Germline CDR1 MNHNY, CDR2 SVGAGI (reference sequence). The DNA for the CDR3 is TGTGCCAGCAGTTACCGGCGGGACACTGAAGCTTTCTTT. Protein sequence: CASSYRRDTEAFF.

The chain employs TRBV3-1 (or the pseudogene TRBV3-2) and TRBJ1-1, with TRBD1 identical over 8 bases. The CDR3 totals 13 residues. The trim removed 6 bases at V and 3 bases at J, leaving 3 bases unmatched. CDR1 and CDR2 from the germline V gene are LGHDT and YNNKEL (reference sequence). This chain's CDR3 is CASRDRVDTEAFF. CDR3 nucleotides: TGTGCCAGCAGGGACAGGGTGGACACTGAAGCTTTCTTT.

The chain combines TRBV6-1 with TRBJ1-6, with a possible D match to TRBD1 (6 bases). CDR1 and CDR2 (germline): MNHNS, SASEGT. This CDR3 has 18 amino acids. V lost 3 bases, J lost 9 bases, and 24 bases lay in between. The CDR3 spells CASSDGHQGLPLSSPLHF. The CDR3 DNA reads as TGTGCCAGCAGTGATGGTCATCAGGGGTTGCCCTTAAGTTCACCCCTCCACTTT.

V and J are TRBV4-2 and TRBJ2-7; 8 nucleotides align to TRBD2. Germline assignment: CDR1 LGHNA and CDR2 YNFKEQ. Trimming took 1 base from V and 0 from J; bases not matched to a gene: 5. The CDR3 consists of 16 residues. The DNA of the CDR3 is TGTGCCAGCAGCCAAGTCACGGCGGGGGGCTCCTACGAGCAGTACTTC. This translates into CASSQVTAGGSYEQYF.

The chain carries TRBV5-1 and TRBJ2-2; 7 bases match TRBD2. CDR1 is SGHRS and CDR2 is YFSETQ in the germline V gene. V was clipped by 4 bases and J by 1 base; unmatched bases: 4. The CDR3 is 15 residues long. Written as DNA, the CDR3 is TGCGCCAGCAGCGCCGGGACTATGAACACCGGGGAGCTGTTTTTT. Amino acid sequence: CASSAGTMNTGELFF.

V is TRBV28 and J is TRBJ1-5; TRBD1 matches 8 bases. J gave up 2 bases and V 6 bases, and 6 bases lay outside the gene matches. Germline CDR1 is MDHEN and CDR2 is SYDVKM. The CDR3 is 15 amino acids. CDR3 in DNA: TGTGCCAGCAGACCGACAGGGGCTGGCAATCAGCCCCAGCATTTT. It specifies CASRPTGAGNQPQHF.

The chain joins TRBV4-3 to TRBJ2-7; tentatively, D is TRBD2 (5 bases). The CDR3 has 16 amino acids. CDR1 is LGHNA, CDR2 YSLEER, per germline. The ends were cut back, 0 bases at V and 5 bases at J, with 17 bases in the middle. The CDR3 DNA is TGCGCCAGCAGCCAAGATCTTCAGCGGCCCCCCAACGAGCAGTACTTC. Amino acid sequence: CASSQDLQRPPNEQYF.